This TCR beta chain emerged from a study of blood T cells in healthy people across ages. Per germline, CDR1 MDHEN and CDR2 SYDVKM. The CDR3 covers 13 residues. Unmatched junction bases numbered 6, after V lost 9 bases and J lost 4 bases. The sample holds a few counts of this clonotype. Then a second PCR, running roughly 7 to 11 cycles, was carried out with a sample-barcoded 5' primer and a J-beta primer mix. TCRdb passed the 5' RACE reads through MiXCR, listing each CDR3 protein once. The sample shows some 640,000 distinct CDR3 sequences, less than 35% of them seen only once. The sequence derives from a woman aged 80 or over in good health. The J gene is TRBJ1-5, the V gene TRBV28; TRBD1 matches at 7 bases. Sequenced input: blood. The CDR3 coding sequence is TGTGCCAGTAGGGACAGCCTTAATCAGCCCCAGCATTTT. The encoded protein is CASRDSLNQPQHF.